This note documents a single T cell receptor beta chain sequence. Its antigen is undetermined. This entry is derived from a study of cytomegalovirus exposure and HLA in healthy donors. Notes on the study in general: In an earlier analysis, about 87% or about 30%: the productive usage of most TCR beta V segments. Presence/absence analyses assumed roughly uniform sequencing depth across donors, which may not hold.

CDR1 is SGHAT, CDR2 FQDESV, per germline (reference sequence). With V trimmed by 4 bases and J by 11 bases, 8 bases remained unmatched. The CDR3 is 15 residues long. Healthy bone marrow donors formed the donor group. Primers for the PCR totalled 60 Vbeta and 13 Jbeta. Measured with immunoSEQ multiplex PCR; TCRdb has only the in-frame clones, and not every one. This sample has approximately 100,000 clones; more than 60% occur once, and the top ten carry around 15%. The sequence was obtained from a man aged 60 to 69 in good health and CMV-seropositive. Sequencing input: PBMCs. The rearrangement uses TRBV11-1 and TRBJ2-4, with 13 bases aligning to TRBD2. The CDR3 region is CASSSGLAGAIVQYF. For the CDR3, the DNA is TGTGCCAGCAGCTCCGGACTAGCGGGGGCTATAGTTCAGTACTTC.